The source of this TCR beta chain is a study of cytomegalovirus exposure and HLA in healthy donors. Regarding the study as a whole: According to the study, around 160 TCR beta chains were cytomegalovirus-associated. Across donors, presence/absence analyses took sequencing depth to be roughly uniform.

Healthy bone marrow donors supplied every sample. V was pared by 3 bases and J by 1 base, with 15 bases between. From germline, CDR1 is SEHNR and CDR2 FQNEAQ (reference sequence). The CDR3 contains 16 residues. This clone showed up just once. The antigen remains undetermined. The PCR had 60 Vbeta and 13 Jbeta primers. Sequenced by immunoSEQ multiplex PCR; TCRdb stores in-frame clones only, minus some. The sample lists about 190,000 clones, 85% occurring once. J is TRBJ1-1 and V is TRBV7-9, with D hard to call. The source material was PBMCs. The clonotype was recovered from a boy younger than 10 in good health and CMV-seronegative. CDR3 sequence: CASSFLPLIRNTEAFF. CDR3 bases: TGTGCCAGCAGCTTTCTACCTCTAATAAGGAACACTGAAGCTTTCTTT.